These T cell receptor beta chains were read from a single sample in a study of cytomegalovirus exposure and HLA in healthy donors. Assay used: immunoSEQ multiplex PCR; TCRdb lists only in-frame clones, some missing. The top ten clones hold approximately 2% of a sample with 110,000 or so clones, around 72% of them seen once. The material sequenced was PBMCs. These receptors all stem from a man younger than 45 in good health and CMV-seronegative. Each CDR3 is given with its conserved first and last residue. The D gene is left open where the match is weak. Only some rows state a clone size, as once, few, many or a class for expanded clones.

j_gene	d_gene	abundance	len	v_gene	CDR3aa	CDR3nt
TRBJ1-1	.	.	14	TRBV9	CASSVTGSNTEAFF	TGTGCCAGCAGCGTGACAGGCTCGAACACTGAAGCTTTCTTT
TRBJ1-1	.	.	13	TRBV7-9	CASREGENTEAFF	TGTGCCAGCAGAGAGGGTGAGAACACTGAAGCTTTCTTT
TRBJ2-3	.	once	14	TRBV6-1	CASSEGQGTDTQYF	TGTGCCAGCAGTGAAGGACAGGGCACAGATACGCAGTATTTT
TRBJ2-7	TRBD2	once	15	TRBV5-1	CASSSIAGASYEQYF	TGCGCCAGCAGCTCCATAGCGGGGGCCTCCTACGAGCAGTACTTC
TRBJ1-3	TRBD1	.	15	TRBV18	CASSPGQDSGNTIYF	TGTGCCAGCTCACCCGGACAGGACTCTGGAAACACCATATATTTT
TRBJ2-3	TRBD2	.	16	TRBV9	CASSVVASGTTDTQYF	TGTGCCAGCAGCGTAGTGGCTAGCGGGACTACAGATACGCAGTATTTT
TRBJ2-3	TRBD2	.	15	TRBV7-2	CASSLTSGGADTQYF	TGTGCCAGCAGCTTGACTAGCGGGGGGGCAGATACGCAGTATTTT
TRBJ1-1	.	.	13	TRBV7-2	CASSLTGLTEAFF	TGTGCCAGCAGCTTAACAGGGTTAACTGAAGCTTTCTTT
TRBJ1-2	.	.	14	TRBV5-4	CASSLDGQNYGYTF	TGTGCCAGCAGCTTGGATGGACAAAACTATGGCTACACCTTC
TRBJ2-1	TRBD2	.	16	TRBV5-1	CASSPLASGSLNEQFF	TGCGCCAGCAGCCCTTTAGCGAGCGGGAGTCTAAATGAGCAGTTCTTC
TRBJ1-4	.	.	14	TRBV5-1	CASSFSGEREKLFF	TGCGCCAGCAGCTTTTCGGGGGAAAGGGAAAAACTGTTTTTT
TRBJ1-1	.	.	13	TRBV19	CASSISRATEAFF	TGTGCCAGTAGTATAAGCAGGGCCACTGAAGCTTTCTTT
TRBJ2-7	TRBD1	.	14	TRBV14	CASSQRQGRYEQYF	TGTGCCAGCAGCCAAAGACAGGGGCGCTACGAGCAGTACTTC
TRBJ2-2	.	.	17	TRBV6-4	CASSDPRNRPDTGELFF	TGTGCCAGCAGTGACCCTCGGAACAGGCCCGACACCGGGGAGCTGTTTTTT
TRBJ2-3	TRBD1	.	14	TRBV9	CASSRDSRTDTQYF	TGTGCCAGCTCCCGGGACAGTCGCACAGATACGCAGTATTTT
TRBJ1-5	.	.	15	TRBV28	CASSFIGGSNQPQHF	TGTGCCAGCAGTTTCATAGGGGGAAGCAATCAGCCCCAGCATTTT
TRBJ2-2	.	.	15	TRBV7-3	CASSLDTGVGGELFF	TGTGCCAGCAGCTTAGATACGGGAGTGGGCGGGGAGCTGTTTTTT
TRBJ2-5	TRBD1	.	16	TRBV28	CASSLAPGQLQETQYF	TGTGCCAGCAGTTTAGCTCCGGGACAGCTCCAAGAGACCCAGTACTTC
TRBJ2-6	TRBD1	.	15	TRBV19	CASRTQGAGANVLTF	TGTGCCAGTAGAACACAGGGGGCTGGGGCCAACGTCCTGACTTTC
TRBJ2-7	TRBD2	.	15	TRBV2	CASRSGTSGIYEQYF	TGTGCCAGCAGATCCGGGACTAGCGGGATCTACGAGCAGTACTTC
TRBJ2-3	TRBD2	.	16	TRBV28	CASGGSFAGGLNTQYF	TGTGCCAGCGGGGGGAGTTTTGCGGGAGGGCTGAATACGCAGTATTTT
TRBJ2-7	TRBD1	few	15	TRBV10-3	CAISESGTGTYEQYF	TGTGCCATCAGTGAGTCCGGGACAGGGACCTACGAGCAGTACTTC
TRBJ1-1	.	.	14	TRBV28	CASSFGRVATEAFF	TGTGCCAGCAGTTTCGGCAGGGTGGCCACTGAAGCTTTCTTT
TRBJ1-5	.	few	14	TRBV6-5	CASSYQNSNQPQHF	TGTGCCAGCAGTTATCAGAATAGCAATCAGCCCCAGCATTTT
TRBJ1-2	TRBD1	.	14	TRBV5-1	CASSPGTANYGYTF	TGCGCCAGCAGCCCTGGGACAGCTAACTATGGCTACACCTTC
TRBJ2-1	TRBD1	once	14	TRBV5-1	CASFHGDRGNEQFF	TGCGCCAGCTTCCACGGGGACAGGGGAAATGAGCAGTTCTTC
TRBJ2-7	TRBD1	.	15	TRBV29-1	CSVSPVTGGGYEQYF	TGCAGCGTCTCACCCGTGACAGGGGGCGGCTACGAGCAGTACTTC
TRBJ2-7	TRBD1	.	14	TRBV10-3	CAIRRQGDSYEQYF	TGTGCCATCAGACGACAGGGCGATTCCTACGAGCAGTACTTC
TRBJ1-1	.	.	14	TRBV2	CASSQTGLSTEAFF	TGTGCCAGCAGTCAGACAGGTCTGAGCACTGAAGCTTTCTTT
TRBJ2-2	.	.	13	TRBV30	CAWSTGNTGELFF	TGTGCCTGGTCGACAGGGAACACCGGGGAGCTGTTTTTT
TRBJ2-7	TRBD2	.	14	TRBV6-1	CASTEGGSRYEQYF	TGTGCCAGCACCGAAGGCGGGAGTAGGTACGAGCAGTACTTC
TRBJ1-2	.	.	15	TRBV7-2	CASSYAGEANYGYTF	TGTGCCAGCAGTTACGCAGGGGAAGCTAACTATGGCTACACCTTC
TRBJ2-1	.	.	11	TRBV21-1	CASSMRDEQFF	TGTGCCAGCAGCATGCGGGATGAGCAGTTCTTC
TRBJ1-1	.	few	13	TRBV5-1	CASRTDLNTEAFF	TGCGCCAGCAGGACAGATTTGAACACTGAAGCTTTCTTT
TRBJ1-2	.	.	16	TRBV5-6	CASSVVQGYNNYGYTF	TGTGCCAGCAGCGTTGTTCAGGGCTACAATAACTATGGCTACACCTTC
TRBJ2-7	TRBD2	few	15	TRBV7-9	CSSSPTSGGPYEQYF	TGTTCCAGCAGCCCGACTAGCGGGGGCCCCTACGAGCAGTACTTC
TRBJ2-2	.	.	14	TRBV10-1	CASTPGLNSGELFF	TGCGCCAGCACCCCGGGATTAAACTCCGGGGAGCTGTTTTTT
TRBJ1-4	.	few	13	TRBV5-6	CASSSGEVEKLFF	TGTGCCAGCAGTTCCGGGGAAGTTGAAAAACTGTTTTTT
TRBJ2-7	TRBD1	few	15	TRBV5-4	CASSQDRNSQYEQYF	TGTGCCAGCAGCCAGGACAGGAATTCACAGTACGAGCAGTACTTC
TRBJ2-3	.	.	19	TRBV4-1	CASSQGFLGVVRGTDTQYF	TGCGCCAGCAGCCAAGGATTTCTAGGGGTAGTTAGGGGAACAGATACGCAGTATTTT